This TCR beta chain was retrieved from a study of shared clonotypes between healthy human individuals (dated by TCRdb to the early 2020s). General notes on the study: A couple of women and a few men aged 18 to 49 years were included in the cohort. Per donor, three plates each were used for CD4 naive and CD4 memory, two for CD8 naive, and one for CD8 memory. Blood TCR repertoires of about 5 healthy adults were deeply sequenced to estimate repertoire size and the extent of clonotype sharing between individuals. Different laboratories and diverse techniques were used to prepare libraries and sequence TCR repertoires, to increase sequencing depth and limit assay-specific biases. Leukapheresis yielded between about 0.8 and 9.5 billion PBMCs per donor. Overall study results and their limits: Approximately 5% of naive CD4, 3.5% of naive CD8, 2.3% of memory CD4, and more than 0.35% of memory CD8 clonotypes were shared across four donors. Larger estimated clonotype richness was generally found for naive subsets than for memory subsets. The small number of donors limited the genetic and exposure-history diversity represented. Compared with non-shared clonotypes, the clonotypes found in all four sorted-subset donors had higher generation probabilities. Based on pairwise subsampling, the degree of clonotype sharing among donors was expected to be affected by sequencing depth. Sampling was restricted to blood, and TCR repertoires in tissue are likely to differ from TCR repertoires in blood. Incomplete sequencing was indicated by rarefaction of sorted-subset datasets, despite the large sequencing depth.

The junction carries 19 bases between V and J, which are trimmed by 9 bases and 5 bases respectively. The germline V gene (reference sequence) sets CDR1 to LNHDA and CDR2 to SQIVND. The CDR3 runs 15 residues from the cysteine to the phenylalanine. Only the CDR3 DNA stays, 45 bases, in frame from base 1. The donors were healthy, HIV-negative adults with no recently reported acute infections or vaccinations. Every donor was a Caucasian adult residing in Nashville, Tennessee, USA. Magnetic negative selection was used to enrich CD4+ T cells, after which naive cells were positively selected on CD45RA and the negative fraction became the memory subset. Blood was obtained by leukapheresis, after which PBMCs were separated by Ficoll-Histopaque density gradient centrifugation and cryopreserved in liquid nitrogen vapor phase. Analytical flow cytometry was used to check the purity and quantity of each magnetically sorted T cell population. Genomic DNA was isolated from each sorted fraction and quantified by UV absorbance on a Nanodrop 2000c.

TCR CDR3 regions were amplified from genomic DNA by multiplex PCR using the deep immunoSEQ assay. Genomic DNA extracted from each cell subset was distributed evenly over all wells of several immunoSEQ 96-well plates, and each plate served as one replicate. Each replicate PCR for sorted subsets received roughly 0.2 ug genomic DNA, equal to some 32,000 T cell genomes. The purified libraries were quantified using a Qubit 3.0 fluorometer, sized with a Bioanalyzer 2100, and then quantified again using the KAPA Library Quantification kit. Each immunoSEQ 96-well plate was sequenced on its own single-read 150-cycle Illumina NextSeq 550 flow cell. Per the original workflow: The immunoSEQ output contained only junctional sequences without quality scores, so filtering could not match that applied to full-length reads. Sequences were annotated with PyIR, a Python wrapper for IgBLAST v1.9, using IMGT germline references to assign V/J genes and CDR3. Reads with weak V/J assignments (E-value above 1e-6), missing CDR3, stop codons, out-of-frame junctions, or ambiguous translated residues were removed. A V3J clonotype was defined by an identical inferred V gene, J gene, and CDR3 amino acid sequence. Percentage overlap between repertoires was calculated by dividing the number of shared unique clonotypes by the size of the smaller repertoire. Three approaches were used to assess repertoire richness: RTK rarefaction, the Chao1 estimator, and Recon v2.1 estimates of unobserved clonotypes. Generation probabilities were computed with OLGA for all TCRbeta clonotypes obtained by the gDNA method from a handful of donors. What TCRdb holds here is the immuneACCESS table cut down to in-frame rearrangements. Part of the clones is not present; checked against another copy, under half of the missing clones reflect an unresolved V gene, and the others are unexplained. Clone size and V and J calls were adopted from that table, with D and trimming inferred from the DNA. In this sample the table shows under 1,900,000 clones, around 98.5% of which occur a single time. Jointly, the top ten make up 0.36% of the sample.

As concerns this clone: Its antigen is currently not known. Nothing much larger sits one base from this clone, and base qualities are not available.

The chain is made from TRBV19 and TRBJ2-2, and the D gene may be TRBD1, 6 bases matching. The material sequenced was naive CD4+ T cells sorted from blood. In light of the paper, this sample's cell subset or site label describes: CD45RA+ positively selected. The clonotype comes from a man younger than 40 in good health. DNA sequence: TGTGCCAGCACGAAACAGGGAAGGTCTACCGGGGAGCTGTTTTTT. Its translation reads: CASTKQGRSTGELFF.